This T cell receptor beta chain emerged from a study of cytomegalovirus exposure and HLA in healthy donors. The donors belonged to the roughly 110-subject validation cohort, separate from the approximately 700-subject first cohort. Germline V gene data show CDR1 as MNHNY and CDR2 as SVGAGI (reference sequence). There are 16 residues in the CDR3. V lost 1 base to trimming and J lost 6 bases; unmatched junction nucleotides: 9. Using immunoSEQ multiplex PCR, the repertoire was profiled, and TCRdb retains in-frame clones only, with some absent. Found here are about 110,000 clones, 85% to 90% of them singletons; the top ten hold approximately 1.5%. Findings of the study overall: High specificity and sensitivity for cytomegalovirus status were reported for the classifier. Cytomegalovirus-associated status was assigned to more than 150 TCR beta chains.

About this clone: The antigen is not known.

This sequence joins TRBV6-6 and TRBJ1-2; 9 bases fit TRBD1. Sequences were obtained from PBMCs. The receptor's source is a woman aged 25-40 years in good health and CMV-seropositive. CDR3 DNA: TGTGCCAGCAGTTACTTTACAGGGGGCCCCTTAGATGGCTACACCTTC. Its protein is CASSYFTGGPLDGYTF.